These 21 T cell receptor beta chains were all obtained from the same sample, sequenced in a study of vaccination and CD4 T cells after COVID-19. These receptors have no known antigen. An Oncomine TCR Beta short-read assay was used to sequence the DNA from cultured CD4+ T cells. TCRdb recomputed calls from the PCR reads with MiXCR, one row per CDR3 protein. This sample yields around 13,000 distinct CDR3 sequences, of which around 35% are seen a single time; around 19% belongs to the top ten. Stated treatment: roughly 10-day PBMC culture with coronavirus spike peptide pools or control peptides (ViraFEST assay). Sequenced material: cultured CD4+ T cells from blood. The receptors were gathered from a human donor with COVID-19.

V and J are TRBV2 and TRBJ1-3; no clear D gene. CDR3 length: 15 residues. The V end lost 0 bases, the J end lost 0 bases, and 6 bases lay between the germline ends. In germline, CDR1 is SNHLY, CDR2 FYNNEI. In nucleotides, the CDR3 is TGTGCCAGCAGTGAAGCGACGGGCTCTGGAAACACCATATATTTT. Protein product: CASSEATGSGNTIYF.

The chain uses TRBV20-1 and TRBJ1-2; TRBD1 matches at 7 bases. The CDR3 has 13 residues. Germline V gene data show CDR1 as DFQATT and CDR2 as SNEGSKA (reference sequence). The V segment lost 3 bases and the J segment 2 bases; nucleotides outside the gene matches: 3. The CDR3 bases are TGCAGTGCTAGGCGGGACAGAAACTATGGCTACACCTTC. Translating it yields CSARRDRNYGYTF.

This rearrangement joins TRBV11-3 to TRBJ2-3; a weak D match, TRBD2 (6 bases). Per the germline V gene, CDR1 is SGHNT and CDR2 is YENEEA. This CDR3 region has 13 residues. V was pared by 1 base and J by 8 bases, with 10 bases between. The CDR3 region is CASSLGRESTQYF. The CDR3 DNA is TGTGCCAGCAGCTTAGGACGGGAGAGTACGCAGTATTTT.

This clonotype was picked up a small number of times. V is TRBV6-1 and J is TRBJ1-2; D gene ambiguous. Per germline, CDR1 MNHNS and CDR2 SASEGT. The CDR3 consists of 14 residues. Trimming removed 7 bases from V and 6 bases from J, with 18 bases in between. The CDR3 DNA follows: TGTGCCAGCAACGAGGCACGCAGGAACAATGGCTACACCTTC. Protein: CASNEARRNNGYTF.

This clonotype showed up just a few times. This chain joins TRBV6-5 and TRBJ1-2; TRBD1 is a possible D gene (6 bases). The V end was cut by 0 bases, the J end by 0 bases, with 8 bases between. Per the germline V gene, CDR1 is MNHEY and CDR2 is SVGAGI. The CDR3 loop spans 15 amino acids. The CDR3 DNA reads as TGTGCCAGCAGTTACTCAACAGGGCCTAACTATGGCTACACCTTC. This encodes CASSYSTGPNYGYTF.

This clonotype was found a few times. The chain uses TRBV6-5 and TRBJ1-6, with 11 bases aligning to TRBD1. J gave up 9 bases and V 2 bases, and 9 bases lay outside the gene matches. CDR3 length: 17 residues. In germline, CDR1 is MNHEY, CDR2 SVGAGI. CDR3 sequence reads: CASSYSGQGARGSPLHF. The CDR3, as DNA: TGTGCCAGCAGTTACAGTGGACAGGGGGCGCGGGGTTCACCCCTCCACTTT.

CDR3 DNA: TGTGCCAGCAGTTATACAGGTCGCCGCAATCAGCCCCAGCATTTT. The encoded protein is CASSYTGRRNQPQHF. The V call is TRBV6-5, the J call TRBJ1-5, with a possible D match to TRBD1 (5 bases). The V gene lost 3 bases and the J gene lost 2 bases, with 11 bases spanning the gap. CDR1 is MNHEY, CDR2 SVGAGI, per germline. This CDR3 has 15 amino acids.

This clonotype was counted only a few times. The V gene is TRBV6-5, the J gene TRBJ1-5; D unclear. The CDR3 is 15 residues long. The germline V and J ends were trimmed by 0 bases and 0 bases, with 6 bases remaining between them. Germline loops: CDR1 MNHEY, CDR2 SVGAGI. The CDR3 sequence is CASSYSRDSNQPQHF. CDR3 nucleotide sequence: TGTGCCAGCAGTTACTCGAGGGATAGCAATCAGCCCCAGCATTTT.

As to this clonotype: One end of the junction is discordant with germline, which a read error may explain. The rearrangement uses TRBV12-5 and TRBJ1-2; D ambiguous. Germline V gene sequence: CDR1 LGHNT, CDR2 FRNRAP. The CDR3 is 13 amino acids. The CDR3 here is CASGRQSSSSSSF. CDR3 sequence (DNA): TGTGCTAGTGGCCGACAAAGCAGCTCCTCGAGTTCTTTC.

V and J are TRBV19 and TRBJ2-2; D remains ambiguous. Germline V lookup: CDR1 LNHDA, CDR2 SQIVND (reference sequence). V was shortened by 3 bases and J by 0 bases, with 8 bases between the two germline ends. The CDR3 is 15 amino acids. CDR3 nucleotide sequence: TGTGCCAGTAGTATCTCGGCAGCGAACACCGGGGAGCTGTTTTTT. This translates into CASSISAANTGELFF.

This clonotype has a handful of counts. The J gene is TRBJ2-3, the V gene TRBV19; 8 bases align to TRBD1. V was pared by 5 bases and J by 6 bases, with 1 base of the junction left unmatched. CDR1 is LNHDA and CDR2 is SQIVND in the germline V gene (reference sequence). The CDR3 runs 12 residues. The CDR3 sequence is CASSQGADTQYF. In DNA, the CDR3 is TGTGCCAGTAGTCAGGGGGCGGATACGCAGTATTTT.

In DNA form, the CDR3 reads TGTGCCAGCAGCTTAGCGCGGGACTCTGGGGCCAACGTCCTGACTTTC. Residues: CASSLARDSGANVLTF. This chain connects TRBV7-9 to TRBJ2-6; tentatively, D is TRBD2 (6 bases). Trimming stripped 0 bases from V and 0 bases from J, with 6 bases between. The CDR3 has 16 residues. CDR1 is SEHNR and CDR2 is FQNEAQ in the germline V gene (reference sequence).

The chain combines TRBV5-4 with TRBJ2-7, with 10 nucleotides matching TRBD2. V lost 2 bases, J lost 3 bases, and 8 bases stayed unmatched. The germline gives CDR1 SGHNT, CDR2 YYREEE (reference sequence). This CDR3 has 16 amino acids. CDR3 bases: TGTGCCAGCAGCTTAGCAACTAGCGGGGCCTTCTACGAGCAGTACTTC. As protein: CASSLATSGAFYEQYF.

The rearrangement uses TRBV20-1 and TRBJ2-5, with D perhaps matching TRBD2 (5 bases). Germline V gene sequence: CDR1 DFQATT, CDR2 SNEGSKA (reference sequence). The V end was cut by 4 bases, the J end by 4 bases, with 10 bases between. The CDR3 runs to 12 residues. The CDR3 is CSATAGRETQYF. CDR3 DNA sequence: TGCAGTGCTACCGCGGGTAGAGAGACCCAGTACTTC.

The rearrangement uses TRBV20-1 and TRBJ1-5, with D unclear. CDR3 length: 13 residues. CDR1 and CDR2 (germline): DFQATT, SNEGSKA (reference sequence). V was shortened by 6 bases and J by 1 base, with 10 bases between the two germline ends. The CDR3: CSAQPASNQPQHF. As DNA, the CDR3 is TGCAGTGCCCAGCCGGCGAGCAATCAGCCCCAGCATTTT.

Here the CDR3 reads CSAEKRTVNSNQPQHF. CDR3 sequence (DNA): TGCAGTGCAGAAAAAAGGACAGTCAATAGCAATCAGCCCCAGCATTTT. The chain joins TRBV20-1 to TRBJ1-5, with a possible D match to TRBD1 (6 bases). V dropped 6 bases and J dropped 0 bases, with 18 bases sitting between them. The CDR3 spans 16 residues. Germline-derived CDR1 and CDR2 are DFQATT and SNEGSKA (reference sequence).

V and J are TRBV1 and TRBJ2-7; the table's D call, TRBD2, was not checked against the DNA. TRBV1 is classified as a pseudogene. This CDR3 spans 20 amino acids. The CDR3 region has the DNA TGCACCAGCAGCCAAGAAGCACTAGCGGGGGGTTTTTGTAGTGGTTACGAGCAGTACTTC. This sequence encodes CTSSQEALAGGFCSGYEQYF.

The chain links TRBV2 to TRBJ1-5, with D unresolved. This CDR3 region has 13 residues. Germline assignment: CDR1 SNHLY and CDR2 FYNNEI. The V and J ends lost 6 bases and 4 bases respectively, with 10 bases between them. CDR3 coding DNA: TGTGCCAGCAGCGCCACAAGGAATCAGCCCCAGCATTTT. Translated, it gives CASSATRNQPQHF.

This chain uses TRBV5-1 with TRBJ1-2; no firm D call. Germline-derived CDR1 and CDR2 are SGHRS and YFSETQ. Trimming took 1 base from V and 3 from J, leaving 10 bases between them. The CDR3 consists of 14 residues. The CDR3 DNA reads as TGCGCCAGCAGCTTGCAGCCCCATGACTATGGCTACACCTTC. Its translation: CASSLQPHDYGYTF.

There are a few counts of this clonotype. The chain uses TRBV27 and TRBJ1-6; D gene unclear. Germline V gene data show CDR1 as MNHEY and CDR2 as SMNVEV (reference sequence). The CDR3 sequence is 15 residues long. V lost 0 bases, J lost 6 bases, and 9 bases lay in between. CDR3 DNA: TGTGCCAGCAGTTTATCTTCCCAGACTAATTCACCCCTCCACTTT. This encodes CASSLSSQTNSPLHF.

This clonotype showed up just a few times. The chain carries TRBV6-1 and TRBJ1-2, with D perhaps TRBD1 (5 bases). This CDR3 contains 12 residues. Deletions cut 8 bases from V and 5 bases from J, with 12 bases between. Germline values: CDR1 MNHNS, CDR2 SASEGT. The CDR3 sequence is CASGGTVYGYTF. The CDR3 region has the DNA TGTGCCAGCGGCGGGACTGTGTATGGCTACACCTTC.